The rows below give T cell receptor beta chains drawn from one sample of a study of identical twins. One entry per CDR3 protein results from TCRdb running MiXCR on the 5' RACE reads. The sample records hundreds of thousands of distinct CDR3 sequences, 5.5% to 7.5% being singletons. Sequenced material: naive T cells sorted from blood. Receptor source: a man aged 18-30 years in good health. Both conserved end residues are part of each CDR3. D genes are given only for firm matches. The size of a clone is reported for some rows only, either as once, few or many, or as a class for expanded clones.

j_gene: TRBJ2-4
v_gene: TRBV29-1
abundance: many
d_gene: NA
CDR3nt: TGCAGCGTTCGGCAGGTCGTGAGAGACATTCAGTACTTC
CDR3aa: CSVRQVVRDIQYF

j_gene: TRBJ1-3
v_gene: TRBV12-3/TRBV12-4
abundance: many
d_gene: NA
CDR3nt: TGTGCCAGCAGCCCACCTAACAGGGCTGGAAACACCATATATTTT
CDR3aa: CASSPPNRAGNTIYF

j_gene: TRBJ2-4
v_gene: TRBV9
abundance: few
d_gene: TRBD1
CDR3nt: TGTGCCAGCAGCAACCCGGGACAGGGGGGGAACATTCAGTACTTC
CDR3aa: CASSNPGQGGNIQYF

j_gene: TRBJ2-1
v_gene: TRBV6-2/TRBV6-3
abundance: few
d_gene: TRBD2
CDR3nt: TGTGCCAGCAGCCTAACTAGCGGCTACGACAATGAGCAGTTCTTC
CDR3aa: CASSLTSGYDNEQFF

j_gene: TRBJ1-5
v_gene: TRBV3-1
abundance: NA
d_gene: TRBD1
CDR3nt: TGTGCCAGCAGCCAGTCGACAGGGGGACATCAGCCCCAGCATTTT
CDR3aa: CASSQSTGGHQPQHF

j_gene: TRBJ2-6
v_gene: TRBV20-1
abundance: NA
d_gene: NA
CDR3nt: TGCAGTGCTCTACCTAATAGGGTGGCCAACGTCCTGACTTTC
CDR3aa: CSALPNRVANVLTF

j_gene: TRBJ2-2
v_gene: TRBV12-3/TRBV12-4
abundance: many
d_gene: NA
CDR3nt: TGTGCCAGCAGTAGCTATTACCAGGGCAGGGATACCACCGGGGAGCTGTTTTTT
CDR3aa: CASSSYYQGRDTTGELFF

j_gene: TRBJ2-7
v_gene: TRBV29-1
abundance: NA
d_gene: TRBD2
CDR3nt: TGCAGCGTCGTCAGGGAGGGGTACGAGCAGTACTTC
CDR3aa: CSVVREGYEQYF

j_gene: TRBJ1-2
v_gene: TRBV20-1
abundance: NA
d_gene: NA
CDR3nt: TGCAGTGCTAGAGATTCCTCGGGGGGCGCAGGGGGCTACACCTTC
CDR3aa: CSARDSSGGAGGYTF

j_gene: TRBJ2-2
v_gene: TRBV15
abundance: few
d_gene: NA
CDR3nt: TGTGCCACCAGCAGAGAGTTGCTAGCGAACACCGGGGAGCTGTTTTTT
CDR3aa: CATSRELLANTGELFF

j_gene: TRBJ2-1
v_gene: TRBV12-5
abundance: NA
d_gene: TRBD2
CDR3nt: TGTGCTAGTGGGCCCCCGACTAGCGGTTACAATGAGCAGTTCTTC
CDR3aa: CASGPPTSGYNEQFF

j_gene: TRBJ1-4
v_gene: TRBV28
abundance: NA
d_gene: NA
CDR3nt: TGTGCCAGCAGTTCCACAGGGAATGGTGAAAAACTGTTTTTT
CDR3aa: CASSSTGNGEKLFF

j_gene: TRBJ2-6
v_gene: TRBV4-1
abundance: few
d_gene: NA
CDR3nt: TGCGCCAGCAGCCAAGGACTACTTATAAACTCTGGGGCCAACGTCCTGACTTTC
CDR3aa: CASSQGLLINSGANVLTF

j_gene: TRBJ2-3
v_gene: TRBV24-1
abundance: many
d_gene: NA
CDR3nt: TGTGCCACCAGTGATTTCAATACGCAGTATTTT
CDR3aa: CATSDFNTQYF

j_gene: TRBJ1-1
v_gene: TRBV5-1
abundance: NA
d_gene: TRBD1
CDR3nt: TGCGCCAGCAGCCGTGACAGGGACAAAGCTTTCTTT
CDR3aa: CASSRDRDKAFF